A single sample is the source of the 28 T cell receptor beta chains below, sequenced in a study of T cell repertoires in cytomegalovirus infection. For these TCRs, the target antigens are not known. MiXCR was run by TCRdb on the reads, yielding one entry per CDR3 protein. The sample records fewer than 900,000 distinct CDR3 sequences, almost 30% being singletons. This specimen consisted of cultured CD8+ T cells from PBMCs, obtained from culture after CMV antigen stimulation. The receptors were gathered from a human donor in good health (CMV status not recorded). Some clones in this sample may be carry-over from other donors' samples.

Remarks on this clonotype: This sequence may be a read error, since a much larger clone differs from it by one base. The chain couples TRBV7-2 to TRBJ1-1; TRBD1 aligns across 10 bases. After removal of 5 bases from V and 7 bases from J, the junction contained 16 bases not matched to a gene. CDR1 is SGHTA, CDR2 FQGNSA, per germline. The CDR3 extends over 17 amino acids. This CDR3 reads CASSLRTGGGPQGEAFF. DNA for the CDR3: TGTGCCAGCAGCCTCCGGACAGGGGGAGGCCCCCAGGGTGAAGCTTTCTTT.

This clonotype was counted between two and nine times. The genes are TRBV7-2 and TRBJ1-1; weak D call: TRBD1 (5 bases). The germline gives CDR1 SGHTA, CDR2 FQGNSA. V lost 6 bases to trimming and J lost 3 bases, with 11 bases between them. The CDR3 sequence is 13 residues long. CDR3: CASRLIGDTEAFF. As DNA, the CDR3 is TGTGCCAGCAGATTGATAGGGGACACTGAAGCTTTCTTT.

This clonotype was picked up a small number of times. The chain is built from TRBV3-1 and TRBJ2-2; 7 nucleotides agree with TRBD2. Germline V lookup: CDR1 LGHDT, CDR2 YNNKEL (reference sequence). The junction had 7 bases not matched to a gene; V was cut back by 4 bases and J by 5 bases. The CDR3 totals 15 residues. CDR3 coding DNA: TGTGCCAGCAGCCCCGAGGGCGGGGGTACCGGGGAGCTGTTTTTT. Its protein is CASSPEGGGTGELFF. The variable domain in full, with the rest retrieved from reference TRBV3-1 and TRBJ2-2, is DTAVSQTPKYLVTQMGNDKSIKCEQNLGHDTMYWYKQDSKKFLKIMFSYNNKELIINETVPNRFSPKSPDKAHLNLHINSLELGDSAVYFCASSPEGGGTGELFFGEGSRLTVL.

This clonotype was observed a few times. The chain recombines TRBV5-5 with TRBJ1-2; 10 positions agree with TRBD1. Looked up from germline, CDR1 is SGHKS and CDR2 is YYEKEE (reference sequence). The CDR3 loop spans 15 amino acids. V lost 4 bases to trimming and J lost 8 bases; unmatched junction nucleotides: 11. CDR3 sequence: CASSGDRDRGVGYTF. The CDR3 nucleotides are TGTGCCAGCAGCGGCGACCGGGACAGGGGAGTAGGCTACACCTTC.

V is TRBV7-8 and J is TRBJ1-2; D is unclear. Germline lookup yields CDR1 SGHVS and CDR2 FQNEAQ. V lost 5 bases and J lost 7, with 11 bases in between. CDR3 size: 12 residues. The CDR3 bases are TGTGCCAGCAGCAAGCTGGGTTTTGGCTACACCTTC. Protein sequence: CASSKLGFGYTF.

The chain carries TRBV6-6 and TRBJ2-5; D is ambiguous. Germline V lookup: CDR1 MNHNY, CDR2 SVGAGI (reference sequence). This CDR3 region has 14 residues. V was cut by 2 bases and J by 1 base, with 8 bases left in between. CDR3 amino acids: CASSYLGIQETQYF. CDR3 coding DNA: TGTGCCAGCAGTTACCTGGGGATCCAAGAGACCCAGTACTTC.

The rearrangement joins TRBV27 to TRBJ2-7; D might be TRBD1 (6 bases). The CDR3 is 14 residues long. The germline V and J ends were trimmed by 5 bases and 2 bases, with 13 bases remaining between them. Looked up from germline, CDR1 is MNHEY and CDR2 is SMNVEV (reference sequence). The CDR3 region has the DNA TGTGCCAGCAGTCCGGGGACATCAGCCTACGAGCAGTACTTC. Protein sequence: CASSPGTSAYEQYF.

This chain connects TRBV6-5 to TRBJ2-1, with TRBD2 matching over 7 bases. J gave up 5 bases and V 2 bases, and 6 bases lay outside the gene matches. The CDR3 covers 15 residues. Germline V gene data show CDR1 as MNHEY and CDR2 as SVGAGI. DNA of the CDR3: TGTGCCAGCAGTTACAGTGGGGGGGGAAACAATGAGCAGTTCTTC. Residues: CASSYSGGGNNEQFF.

This clonotype is a singleton in its sample. The chain employs TRBV20-1 and TRBJ2-2; no definite D call. CDR3 length: 11 residues. Germline V gene sequence: CDR1 DFQATT, CDR2 SNEGSKA (reference sequence). Trimming removed 2 bases at V and 4 bases at J, with 2 bases between. This CDR3 is CSARITGELFF. CDR3 coding DNA: TGCAGTGCTAGAATCACCGGGGAGCTGTTTTTT.

With respect to this clonotype: The junction departs from the called germline gene at one end, perhaps through a read error. The chain is built from TRBV7-3 and TRBJ2-2, with D possibly TRBD2 on 6 matching bases. The CDR3 runs 17 residues. Germline lookup yields CDR1 SGHTA and CDR2 FQGTGA. CDR3 loop: CACSLFGSGANTGELFF. CDR3 sequence (DNA): TGTGCCTGCAGCTTATTTGGTAGCGGAGCGAACACCGGGGAGCTGTTTTTT.

This clonotype occurred a few times. The chain carries TRBV12-3 or TRBV12-4 and TRBJ1-5, with 7 bases aligning to TRBD1. The CDR3 is 14 residues long. The junction had 5 bases not matched to a gene; V was cut back by 2 bases and J by 7 bases. For the CDR3, the DNA is TGTGCCAGCAGTTTAAGGGGGCCTGGGCAGCCCCAGCATTTT. Amino acids: CASSLRGPGQPQHF.

The chain combines TRBV27 with TRBJ2-1, with 9 positions matching TRBD1. The CDR3 has 15 residues. In germline, CDR1 is MNHEY, CDR2 SMNVEV (reference sequence). Trimming at V came to 5 bases and at J to 9 bases, leaving 11 bases not matched to a gene. The CDR3 DNA reads as TGTGCCAGCAGTAACCTTGGACAGGGGTACGGTGAGCAGTTCTTC. Translating it yields CASSNLGQGYGEQFF.

The chain recombines TRBV7-9 with TRBJ2-3; a weak D match, TRBD2 (6 bases). The CDR3 has 15 amino acids. V dropped 3 bases and J dropped 2 bases, with 12 bases sitting between them. Germline CDR1 reads SEHNR; CDR2 reads FQNEAQ (reference sequence). CDR3 in amino acids: CASSFPQDYTDTQYF. The CDR3 DNA is TGTGCCAGCAGCTTTCCCCAGGACTACACAGATACGCAGTATTTT.

In this sample, this clonotype turned up a few times. J is TRBJ2-7 and V is TRBV5-1, with D perhaps matching TRBD2 (6 bases). V shed 4 bases and J shed 0 bases, with 14 bases lying between them. The length of the CDR3 is 15 residues. Looked up from germline, CDR1 is SGHRS and CDR2 is YFSETQ. The CDR3 is CASSGDFLSSYEQYF. In nucleotides, the CDR3 is TGCGCCAGCAGCGGGGACTTCCTGAGCTCCTACGAGCAGTACTTC.

The chain recombines TRBV7-6 with TRBJ2-3; D unclear. Germline V CDR1 and CDR2: SGHVS, FNYEAQ. Trimming removed 1 base from V and 3 bases from J, with 11 bases in between. CDR3 length: 15 residues. The CDR3 DNA reads TGTGCCAGCAGCTTAGGGGCTAGTCCGACAGATACGCAGTATTTT. Translated, it gives CASSLGASPTDTQYF. Looking up the rest from reference TRBV7-6 and TRBJ2-3 gives the full variable domain: GAGVSQSPRYKVTKRGQDVALRCDPISGHVSLYWYRQALGQGPEFLTYFNYEAQQDKSGLPNDRFSAERPEGSISTLTIQRTEQRDSAMYRCASSLGASPTDTQYFGPGTRLTVL.

The chain is built from TRBV28 and TRBJ2-5; 9 bases are shared with TRBD2. V lost 4 bases, J lost 7 bases, and 10 bases stayed unmatched. Germline V gene lookup returns CDR1 MDHEN and CDR2 SYDVKM. CDR3 length: 15 amino acids. The CDR3 spells CASSSSRTSVGTQYF. The CDR3 DNA is TGTGCCAGCAGTTCATCTCGGACTAGCGTGGGGACCCAGTACTTC.

The V call is TRBV7-9, the J call TRBJ1-1, with 7 bases identical to TRBD1. Per germline, CDR1 SEHNR and CDR2 FQNEAQ (reference sequence). CDR3 length equals 14 residues. J lost 3 bases, V lost 4 bases, and 5 bases had no gene match. CDR3 sequence reads: CASSSQGRDTEAFF. CDR3 sequence (DNA): TGTGCCAGCAGCTCACAGGGGAGGGACACTGAAGCTTTCTTT.

J is TRBJ2-2 and V is TRBV7-8, with TRBD2 as a possible D gene (7 bases). The germline V and J ends were trimmed by 5 bases and 7 bases, with 29 bases remaining between them. This CDR3 spans 19 amino acids. From germline, CDR1 is SGHVS and CDR2 FQNEAQ. The CDR3 DNA sequence: TGTGCCAGCAGCGTAAGCGCCGGGGGGCAACTCAAGGAAGGCGGGGAGCTGTTTTTT. Translating it yields CASSVSAGGQLKEGGELFF.

The genes are TRBV4-1 and TRBJ2-1; 7 bases align to TRBD1. V shed 0 bases, J shed 2 bases, and the junction held 7 bases outside the gene matches. The CDR3 sequence is 17 residues long. Germline-derived CDR1 and CDR2 are MGHRA and YSYEKL. The CDR3 DNA reads TGCGCCAGCAGCCAAGATAGTGGGCAGGGGGCCTACAATGAGCAGTTCTTC. Translation gives CASSQDSGQGAYNEQFF.

This sequence joins TRBV9 and TRBJ1-5; perhaps TRBD1 as D (5 bases). Germline lookup yields CDR1 SGDLS and CDR2 YYNGEE. This CDR3 comprises 15 residues. Between the trimmed V and J ends, which lost 0 bases and 0 bases, there was a span of 7 bases. CDR3 protein: CASSVGDHSNQPQHF. The CDR3 DNA follows: TGTGCCAGCAGCGTAGGGGACCATAGCAATCAGCCCCAGCATTTT. The variable domain in full, completed from reference TRBV9 and TRBJ1-5, reads DSGVTQTPKHLITATGQRVTLRCSPRSGDLSVYWYQQSLDQGLQFLIQYYNGEERAKGNILERFSAQQFPDLHSELNLSSLELGDSALYFCASSVGDHSNQPQHFGDGTRLSIL.

J is TRBJ2-1 and V is TRBV5-5; 11 bases are a match to TRBD2. This CDR3 has 16 residues. Germline assignment: CDR1 SGHKS and CDR2 YYEKEE (reference sequence). V trimming: 5 bases; J trimming: 6 bases; junction bases outside the gene matches: 10. In DNA form, the CDR3 reads TGTGCCAGCAGTTTCCCGACTAGCGGGGAGCCCAATGAGCAGTTCTTC. The encoded protein is CASSFPTSGEPNEQFF.

The chain carries TRBV7-6 and TRBJ2-3; 10 positions agree with TRBD2. Trimming removed 5 bases from V and 6 bases from J; junction bases left unmatched: 11. Germline V gene data show CDR1 as SGHVS and CDR2 as FNYEAQ. The CDR3 is 16 amino acids. DNA for the CDR3: TGTGCCAGCAGCCCCTGGAGCGGGGGGGCCGCTGATACGCAGTATTTT. It translates to CASSPWSGGAADTQYF.

This clonotype was seen only a few times. The J gene is TRBJ2-7, the V gene TRBV14; 11 nucleotides match TRBD1. With 4 bases clipped from V and 2 bases from J, the junction kept 4 bases outside the gene matches. The CDR3 is made up of 15 amino acids. Germline lookup yields CDR1 SGHDN and CDR2 FVKESK. CDR3 in amino acids: CASSLGQGAAYEQYV. The CDR3 DNA reads TGTGCCAGCAGCCTCGGACAGGGGGCCGCCTACGAGCAGTACGTC.

The J gene is TRBJ2-7, the V gene TRBV7-9, with D maybe TRBD1 (6 bases). This CDR3 has 14 amino acids. V dropped 4 bases and J dropped 2 bases, with 12 bases sitting between them. Per germline, CDR1 SEHNR and CDR2 FQNEAQ (reference sequence). The CDR3 DNA sequence: TGTGCCAGCAGCTCAAAAACAGGGCCCTACGAGCAGTACTTC. Its translation is CASSSKTGPYEQYF. The full variable domain, rest sourced from reference TRBV7-9 and TRBJ2-7, is DTGVSQNPRHKITKRGQNVTFRCDPISEHNRLYWYRQTLGQGPEFLTYFQNEAQLEKSRLLSDRFSAERPKGSFSTLEIQRTEQGDSAMYLCASSSKTGPYEQYFGPGTRLTVT.

V is TRBV20-1 and J is TRBJ1-5, with D tentatively TRBD1 (6 bases). CDR3 length equals 16 residues. Deletions cut 6 bases from V and 3 bases from J, with 21 bases between. The germline V gene has CDR1 DFQATT and CDR2 SNEGSKA (reference sequence). The CDR3, as DNA: TGCAGTGCAAGTGGCACAGCACAGGGTTACAATCAGCCCCAGCATTTT. Translating gives CSASGTAQGYNQPQHF.

This clonotype occurred a few times. The rearrangement joins TRBV19 to TRBJ1-1; D is unclear. Trimming took off 2 bases at V and 2 bases at J, with 6 bases between the two ends. The CDR3 is made up of 13 amino acids. Germline loops: CDR1 LNHDA, CDR2 SQIVND (reference sequence). CDR3 protein: CASSIYPNTEAFF. The CDR3 coding sequence is TGTGCCAGTAGTATATATCCCAACACTGAAGCTTTCTTT.

The rearrangement links TRBV28 to TRBJ2-1; TRBD2 agrees at 13 bases. With V trimmed by 5 bases and J by 4 bases, 5 bases remained unmatched. This CDR3 is built from 16 residues. Germline CDR1 MDHEN, CDR2 SYDVKM. The CDR3, as DNA: TGTGCCAGCAGTGAGACTAGCGGGGGGCTGTACAATGAGCAGTTCTTC. It specifies CASSETSGGLYNEQFF.

In its sample, this clonotype was seen a few times. V usage is TRBV15 and J usage is TRBJ1-2; 7 positions match TRBD1. V lost 5 bases and J lost 0; bases outside the gene matches: 6. This CDR3 is built from 15 residues. Per germline, CDR1 LNHNV and CDR2 YYDKDF (reference sequence). For the CDR3, the DNA is TGTGCCACCAGCGGTCGACAGGGCTCTAACTATGGCTACACCTTC. The encoded protein is CATSGRQGSNYGYTF.